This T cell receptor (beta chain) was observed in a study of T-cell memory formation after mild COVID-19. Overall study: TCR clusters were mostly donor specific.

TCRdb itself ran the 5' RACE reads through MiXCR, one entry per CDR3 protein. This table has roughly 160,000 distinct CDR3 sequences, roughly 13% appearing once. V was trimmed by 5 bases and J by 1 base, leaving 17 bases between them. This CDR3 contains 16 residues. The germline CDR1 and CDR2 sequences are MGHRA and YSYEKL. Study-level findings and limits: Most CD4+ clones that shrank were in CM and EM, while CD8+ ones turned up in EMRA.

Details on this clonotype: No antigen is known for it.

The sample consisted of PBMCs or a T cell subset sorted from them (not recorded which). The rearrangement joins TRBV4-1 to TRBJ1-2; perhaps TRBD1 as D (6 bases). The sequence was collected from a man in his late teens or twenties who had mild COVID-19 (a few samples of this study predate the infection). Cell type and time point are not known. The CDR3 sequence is CASSGGRARGNYGYTF. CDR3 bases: TGCGCCAGCAGCGGGGGCAGGGCGAGGGGTAACTATGGCTACACCTTC.